This TCR beta chain was identified in a study of T cells in Graves' hyperthyroidism and ophthalmopathy. Trimming removed 5 bases from V and 9 bases from J, with 17 bases in between. Germline CDR1 MNHEY, CDR2 SMNVEV (reference sequence). CDR3 length equals 14 residues. Hyperthyroidism of Graves' type that showed no ophthalmopathy progression within 18 months was stable. Diagnoses rested on clinical symptoms, serum thyroxine and TRAb, thyroid ultrasound and orbital computed tomography. This clonotype showed up many times. Authors of the study amplified TCR beta CDR3 regions from RNA transcripts. HTBI primers were the set used in a first-round RT-PCR of the TCR CDR3. Using its own MiXCR run on the multiplex PCR reads, TCRdb lists one record per CDR3 protein. The table includes under 400,000 distinct CDR3 sequences, approximately 15% detected once.

The TCR originated in a woman aged 60 to 75 with Graves' hyperthyroidism. Sequencing input: blood. V and J are TRBV27 and TRBJ2-1; D possibly corresponds to TRBD2 (6 bases). CDR3 DNA: TGTGCCAGCAGTGGGCGGGACTCCGGCGGTGAGCAGTTCTTC. Encoded protein: CASSGRDSGGEQFF.